This T cell receptor beta chain was recorded in a study of chemoradiotherapy in HPV16-positive cancers. Across the whole study: Functional T-cell assays on a couple of HPV16-positive patients' cells defined candidate HPV-specific clones and common TCR motifs.

Clones were read by immunoSEQ multiplex PCR, and TCRdb kept only the in-frame ones, dropping some. The sample contains 30,000 to 35,000 clones, 80% of which appear only once. Repertoires were sampled repeatedly during chemoradiotherapy. Germline assignment: CDR1 SGHTA and CDR2 FQGTGA. The CDR3 consists of 13 residues. V lost 0 bases to trimming and J lost 7 bases, with 7 bases between them. Turning to this clone: Antigen: not known.

Broader study findings: Functional assays defining HPV-specific T cells used only a couple of HPV16-positive patients.

The chain links TRBV7-3 to TRBJ1-5; tentatively, D is TRBD1 (6 bases). The source material was blood, sampled from a patient who underwent chemoradiotherapy. The receptor's source is a human donor with HPV-associated anogenital cancer. Here the CDR3 reads CASSLTQGQPQHF. CDR3 nucleotide sequence: TGTGCCAGCAGCTTAACTCAGGGGCAGCCCCAGCATTTT.